The T cell receptor beta chain under discussion was sequenced for a study of tumor-infiltrating lymphocytes in primary liver carcinoma. A constant-region primer primed TCR beta cDNA synthesis from about 0.55 ug of total RNA. Generation of the TCR beta libraries relied on three nested multiplex PCR rounds using slightly modified ARM-PCR. TCRdb reprocessed the multiplex PCR reads via MiXCR and lists one record per CDR3 protein. The data contain about 37,000 distinct CDR3 sequences, roughly 80% of them seen just once; the ten biggest clones take up around 38%. Study conclusions and caveats: The difference in top-250-clone fraction between tumors and blood was significant, favoring tumors (p = 0.039).

From approximately 20-30 mg of unsorted bulk tissue, DNA and RNA were co-extracted together. As regards this clonotype: As yet, its antigen is unknown. No conserved phenylalanine or tryptophan is present at the end of the CDR3, so a read error is the likely explanation.

The sequencing input was tumor-adjacent normal liver tissue. The TCR comes from a man aged 35-49 years with primary liver carcinoma and hepatitis B virus infection.

The CDR3 spells CAIRGLAGDKQYL. The CDR3 DNA reads as TGTGCCATCAGGGGACTAGCGGGCGACAAGCAGTACCTC. The V and J genes are TRBV10-3 and TRBJ2-7; the match to TRBD2 covers 12 bases. Germline assignment: CDR1 ENHRY and CDR2 SYGVKD. This CDR3 has 13 amino acids. Losses at the gene ends were 6 bases for V and 8 bases for J; bases not matched to a gene: 5.